This T cell receptor beta chain was obtained from a study of blood T cells in healthy people across ages. Study-level points and caveats: Fewer expanded clones and more diversity marked long-lived versus aged donors.

About this clonotype: The antigen is unknown.

PCR was performed a second time for about 7 to 11 cycles using a sample-barcoded 5' primer and a J-beta primer mix. TCRdb redid the calling of the 5' RACE reads with MiXCR, one entry per CDR3 protein. Of approximately 670,000 distinct CDR3 sequences in the sample, about 43% were seen once. The V gene's germline CDR1 is SGHTA and CDR2 FQGNSA. Trimming left V 2 bases short and J 8 bases short, with 18 bases between. There are 16 residues in the CDR3. J is TRBJ2-2 and V is TRBV7-2; D may match TRBD1 or TRBD2 (5 bases each). The receptor was derived from a man at least 80 years old in good health. The sample consisted of blood. The DNA for the CDR3 is TGTGCCAGCAGCTTAACCCGACGAGGGACCTCTGGGGAGCTGTTTTTT. This translates into CASSLTRRGTSGELFF.